A selection of T cell receptor beta chains follows, all from one sample in a study of T cell responses to AZD1222 COVID-19 vaccine. The repertoire was sequenced with immunoSEQ multiplex PCR; TCRdb's copy has only in-frame clones and lacks some. Here the sample spans over 100,000 clones, around nine tenths being singletons. This sample comprised peripheral blood, obtained on day 0 of AZD1222 vaccination. Source of these receptors: an adult in good health. Each CDR3 is given with its conserved first and last residue. A D gene is named only where the DNA matches it firmly. Size tells how often a clone was seen (once, few, many) or the class of an expanded clone, and some rows leave it out.

>TRBV7-2|TRBD1|.|TRBJ1-6
TGTGCCAGCAGCGACAGGGCTTCACCCCTCCACTTT
CASSDRASPLHF
>TRBV11-2|.|.|TRBJ2-3
TGTGCCAGCAGCCCGAGGGGGGGGACAGCAACGGGACTCACAGATACGCAGTATTTT
CASSPRGGTATGLTDTQYF
>TRBV29-1|.|many|TRBJ2-1
TGCAGCGTTGAAGTCAGAAGCCGGTTCTTC
CSVEVRSRFF
>TRBV4-1|.|once|TRBJ1-4
TGCGCCAGCAGCCAAGTGGCCGGACTGATCGTTGAAAAACTGTTTTTT
CASSQVAGLIVEKLFF
>TRBV5-4|TRBD1|.|TRBJ2-7
TGTGCCAGCAGCTCTACAGGGGACTACGAGCAGTACTTC
CASSSTGDYEQYF
>TRBV7-2|TRBD1|.|TRBJ2-7
TGTGCCAGCAGCCGGGACAGAAGGTACGAGCAGTACTTC
CASSRDRRYEQYF
>TRBV5-4|.|once|TRBJ2-1
TGTGCCAGCAGCTTAAAGGGGCGGGCTGAGCAGTTCTTC
CASSLKGRAEQFF
>TRBV7-2|.|.|TRBJ2-7
TGTGCCAGCAGCTCCACCTCCTACGAGCAGTACTTC
CASSSTSYEQYF
>TRBV10-3|TRBD1|.|TRBJ2-3
TGTGCCATCAGTGACCGGGACAGGGGCACAGATACGCAGTATTTT
CAISDRDRGTDTQYF
>TRBV11-2|.|.|TRBJ1-3
TGTGCCAGCAGCTTGAGCGGGGGGACTGGAAACACCATATATTTT
CASSLSGGTGNTIYF
>TRBV5-4|TRBD2|.|TRBJ2-5
TGTGCCAGCAGCTTGGGACTAGCCCTCCAAGAGACCCAGTACTTC
CASSLGLALQETQYF
>TRBV19|TRBD1|few|TRBJ1-6
TGTGCCAGTAGTATGAGGGGGCAGAATTCACCCCTCCACTTT
CASSMRGQNSPLHF
>TRBV3-1/TRBV3-2|.|.|TRBJ2-7
TGTGCCAGCAGCCCCTACAGGGAACCCTCCGAGCAGTACTTC
CASSPYREPSEQYF
>TRBV23-1|.|medium-sized|TRBJ2-5
TGCGCCAGCAGTCCTAAAGTGACAGCCAAACAAGAGACCCAGTACTTC
CASSPKVTAKQETQYF
>TRBV5-1|.|once|TRBJ2-2
TGCGCCAGCAGCCTTCAACTACAGGGAAGGGACACCGGGGAGCTGTTTTTT
CASSLQLQGRDTGELFF
>TRBV5-1|.|.|TRBJ1-5
TGCGCCAGCAGCATAGGGGCAAATCAGCCCCAGCATTTT
CASSIGANQPQHF
>TRBV5-1|.|.|TRBJ1-1
TGCGCCAGCAGCTTGGAGGGTGCGTTTGAAGCTTTCTTT
CASSLEGAFEAFF
>TRBV27|TRBD2|.|TRBJ2-1
TGTGCCAGCAGAAGAGCGGGGTCCTACAATGAGCAGTTCTTC
CASRRAGSYNEQFF
>TRBV6-5|TRBD1|.|TRBJ1-1
TGTGCCAGCGACCCTTATCGGACAGGGGACACTGAAGCTTTCTTT
CASDPYRTGDTEAFF
>TRBV3-1/TRBV3-2|TRBD1|.|TRBJ1-1
TGTGCCAGCAGCCGACAGGGGTCGTACACTGAAGCTTTCTTT
CASSRQGSYTEAFF
>TRBV5-1|.|.|TRBJ1-1
TGCGCCAGCAGCCGGACAGCCATGAACACTGAAGCTTTCTTT
CASSRTAMNTEAFF
>TRBV28|.|.|TRBJ2-3
TGTGCCAGCAGTTTAATTGGGACCCAGACAGATACGCAGTATTTT
CASSLIGTQTDTQYF
>TRBV18|.|.|TRBJ1-3
TGTGCCAGCTCACCACCGATGGGTTACTCTGGAAACACCATATATTTT
CASSPPMGYSGNTIYF
>TRBV6-2/TRBV6-3|TRBD2|.|TRBJ2-1
TGTGCCAGCAGCTCACTAGCGGGGGGGTCCTACAATGAGCAGTTCTTC
CASSSLAGGSYNEQFF
>TRBV5-5|TRBD2|once|TRBJ2-1
TGTGCCAGCAGCCGGAGCGGGAGTTCCTACAATGAGCAGTTCTTC
CASSRSGSSYNEQFF
>TRBV7-2|.|once|TRBJ2-4
TGTGCCAGCAGCCACGACAATAAAAACATTCAGTACTTC
CASSHDNKNIQYF
>TRBV4-3|TRBD2|.|TRBJ2-1
TGCGCCAGCAGCCAAGACCCGACTAGCGGGAGGAAAAACGGTGAGCAGTTCTTC
CASSQDPTSGRKNGEQFF
>TRBV3-1/TRBV3-2|.|.|TRBJ2-1
TGTGCCAGCAGCCAAGATTGGCAGGGAGGTCGCAATGAGCAGTTCTTC
CASSQDWQGGRNEQFF
>TRBV12-3/TRBV12-4|.|.|TRBJ2-7
TGTGCCAGCACCTGGGGCTACGAGCAGTACTTC
CASTWGYEQYF
>TRBV28|.|.|TRBJ1-1
TGTGCCAGCAGTTCGATCATGAACACTGAAGCTTTCTTT
CASSSIMNTEAFF
>TRBV24-1|TRBD1|.|TRBJ2-5
TGTGCCACCAGTGATTCGGGACAGGGCCAAGAGACCCAGTACTTC
CATSDSGQGQETQYF
>TRBV2|.|few|TRBJ2-2
TGTGCCAGCAGGGGTTTTGGCACCGGGGAGCTGTTTTTT
CASRGFGTGELFF
>TRBV7-6|TRBD1|.|TRBJ1-4
TGTGCCAGCAGCTTATCTTCCGGAGGGGGACAGGAAAAACTGTTTTTT
CASSLSSGGGQEKLFF
>TRBV28|TRBD2|.|TRBJ2-7
TGTGCCAGCAGTTTAATCCGGGCTAGCGGGAGCTACGAGCAGTACTTC
CASSLIRASGSYEQYF
>TRBV9|TRBD2|.|TRBJ2-1
TGTGCCAGCAGCGTTTCAGGTAGCGGGAACAATGAGCAGTTCTTC
CASSVSGSGNNEQFF